A single sample gave rise to the 28 T cell receptor beta chains below, sequenced in a study of cytomegalovirus exposure and HLA in healthy donors. The PCR made use of 60 Vbeta and 13 Jbeta primers. The protocol was immunoSEQ multiplex PCR, while the TCRdb copy is restricted to in-frame clones and leaves out a portion. The sample lists roughly 150,000 clones; approximately 62% were seen once. Sequencing was done on a sample of PBMCs. The source of these receptors is a human donor in good health.

The chain carries TRBV6-1 and TRBJ2-7; 8 bases match TRBD1. The CDR3 extends over 18 amino acids. Germline trimming cut 2 bases from V and 7 bases from J; bases unmatched to any gene: 19. Germline V CDR1 and CDR2: MNHNS, SASEGT. CDR3 coding DNA: TGTGCCAGCAGTGAATCCATTATAGGACAGGGTCGGCGCGGTGAGCAGTACTTC. It encodes CASSESIIGQGRRGEQYF.

This chain connects TRBV29-1 to TRBJ2-3, with D possibly TRBD1 on 5 matching bases. The CDR3 consists of 14 residues. V lost 3 bases and J lost 2, with 12 bases in between. Germline V gives CDR1 SQVTM, CDR2 ANQGSEA. The CDR3 bases are TGCAGCGTTGACAGGTCAGGGTCCACAGATACGCAGTATTTT. It yields the protein CSVDRSGSTDTQYF.

The rearrangement uses TRBV5-1 and TRBJ2-7; 8 bases match TRBD2. J gave up 6 bases and V 4 bases, and 6 bases lay outside the gene matches. This CDR3 is built from 13 residues. Germline V gene data show CDR1 as SGHRS and CDR2 as YFSETQ. CDR3 protein: CASSQGAGGEQYF. The CDR3 DNA reads TGCGCCAGCAGCCAGGGCGCGGGGGGCGAGCAGTACTTC.

This chain links TRBV10-3 with TRBJ2-5; 8 bases map to TRBD2. The junction had 9 bases not matched to a gene; V was cut back by 7 bases and J by 2 bases. The CDR3 is 15 amino acids. The germline gives CDR1 ENHRY, CDR2 SYGVKD. As DNA, the CDR3 is TGTGCCATCAAGGGAAGGCGGGAGGAACAAGAGACCCAGTACTTC. It codes for CAIKGRREEQETQYF.

The chain couples TRBV27 to TRBJ2-7; weak D call: TRBD2 (6 bases). Trimming took off 5 bases at V and 0 bases at J, with 11 bases between the two ends. Germline V gene data show CDR1 as MNHEY and CDR2 as SMNVEV (reference sequence). The CDR3 has 14 amino acids. The CDR3: CASSPLTSSYEQYF. As DNA, the CDR3 is TGTGCCAGCAGTCCCCTGACTAGCTCCTACGAGCAGTACTTC.

This clone came up a few times. V usage is TRBV5-4 and J usage is TRBJ2-4; 7 bases line up with TRBD2. This CDR3 has 12 amino acids. Trimming at V came to 4 bases and at J to 8 bases, leaving 3 bases not matched to a gene. The germline V gene has CDR1 SGHNT and CDR2 YYREEE (reference sequence). CDR3 bases: TGTGCCAGCAGCCGGGACTATGACATTCAGTACTTC. Protein sequence: CASSRDYDIQYF.

This chain uses TRBV6-6 with TRBJ1-1; possibly TRBD1 for D (5 bases). Germline-derived CDR1 and CDR2 are MNHNY and SVGAGI (reference sequence). The CDR3 length is 12 residues. Trimming cost V 10 bases and J 1 base, with 10 bases left between them. The CDR3 region has the DNA TGTGCCACCCGGGGGGGGAACACTGAAGCTTTCTTT. This codes for CATRGGNTEAFF.

The genes are TRBV27 and TRBJ2-7, with D perhaps matching TRBD1 (6 bases). The V gene lost 8 bases and the J gene lost 6 bases, with 17 bases spanning the gap. The CDR3 totals 13 residues. From germline, CDR1 is MNHEY and CDR2 SMNVEV (reference sequence). CDR3 sequence: CASAYAGGLEQYF. In DNA form, the CDR3 reads TGTGCCAGCGCCTACGCTGGGGGCCTCGAGCAGTACTTC.

This chain links TRBV18 with TRBJ1-1, with 9 positions matching TRBD1. With 3 bases clipped from V and 4 bases from J, the junction kept 9 bases outside the gene matches. The CDR3 totals 16 residues. Germline V lookup: CDR1 KGHSH, CDR2 LQKENI. The CDR3 DNA reads as TGTGCCAGCTCACCCGGGGCCGGACAGGGGAGCACTGAAGCTTTCTTT. Residues: CASSPGAGQGSTEAFF.

The rearrangement joins TRBV6-8 to TRBJ2-7; TRBD2 is a possible D gene (6 bases). This CDR3 region has 16 residues. Trimming removed 5 bases from V and 3 bases from J, with 20 bases in between. Germline V gene lookup returns CDR1 MNHGY and CDR2 SAAAGT. This CDR3 reads CASSLRRVASGYEQYF. The CDR3 region has the DNA TGTGCCAGCAGTCTCCGGAGGGTAGCATCCGGCTACGAGCAGTACTTC.

The CDR3 nucleotides are TGTGCCAGTAATGACAGGGCGGACACTGAAGCTTTCTTT. This translates into CASNDRADTEAFF. This chain links TRBV19 with TRBJ1-1; TRBD1 matches at 7 bases. The V segment lost 7 bases and the J segment 3 bases; nucleotides outside the gene matches: 5. The CDR3 length is 13 residues. Germline V gene sequence: CDR1 LNHDA, CDR2 SQIVND (reference sequence).

This clone was recorded a few times. The rearrangement uses TRBV5-6 and TRBJ2-1; tentative D call: TRBD1 (6 bases). This CDR3 is 13 amino acids long. Germline assignment: CDR1 SGHDT and CDR2 YYEEEE. Trimming took off 4 bases at V and 5 bases at J, with 10 bases between the two ends. CDR3 bases: TGTGCCAGCAGCGGGGACACCGACAATGAGCAGTTCTTC. Translation: CASSGDTDNEQFF. The full variable domain, completed using reference TRBV5-6 and TRBJ2-1, is DAGVTQSPTHLIKTRGQQVTLRCSPKSGHDTVSWYQQALGQGPQFIFQYYEEEERQRGNFPDRFSGHQFPNYSSELNVNALLLGDSALYLCASSGDTDNEQFFGPGTRLTVL.

This clone was seen only a few times. The genes are TRBV18 and TRBJ2-7; D perhaps matches TRBD2 (6 bases). Germline CDR1 reads KGHSH; CDR2 reads LQKENI. This CDR3 comprises 17 residues. V was trimmed by 2 bases and J by 4 bases, leaving 21 bases between them. For the CDR3, the DNA is TGTGCCAGCTCACCAACGATATCGGAGGGAAACATTTACGAGCAGTACTTC. Translated, it gives CASSPTISEGNIYEQYF.

This chain uses TRBV6-6 with TRBJ1-1; D gene uncertain. Germline CDR1 and CDR2: MNHNY and SVGAGI (reference sequence). The CDR3 covers 15 residues. With 3 bases removed from V and 0 bases from J, the gap between germline ends came to 11 bases. CDR3 protein: CASSYHGVMNTEAFF. In DNA, the CDR3 is TGTGCCAGCAGTTATCACGGGGTGATGAACACTGAAGCTTTCTTT.

This chain connects TRBV5-5 to TRBJ1-5, with 7 bases lining up with TRBD1. Trimming cost V 4 bases and J 6 bases; bases outside gene matches: 10. This CDR3 region has 15 residues. The germline gives CDR1 SGHKS, CDR2 YYEKEE (reference sequence). This chain's CDR3 is CASSPTTGVGQPQHF. CDR3 nucleotide sequence: TGTGCCAGCAGCCCGACCACAGGGGTGGGTCAGCCCCAGCATTTT.

The chain has TRBV2 and TRBJ2-3; D is unresolved. Trimming removed 7 bases from V and 6 bases from J, with 5 bases in between. This CDR3 comprises 10 residues. The germline CDR1 and CDR2 sequences are SNHLY and FYNNEI. CDR3 sequence: CASMSDTQYF. CDR3 coding DNA: TGTGCCAGCATGTCTGATACGCAGTATTTT.

The genes are TRBV6-1 and TRBJ2-1; 8 bases agree with TRBD2. Germline CDR1 MNHNS, CDR2 SASEGT. The CDR3 consists of 15 residues. With 8 bases clipped from V and 2 bases from J, the junction kept 8 bases outside the gene matches. The CDR3 loop reads CASYNGRAPYNEQFF. Here the CDR3 DNA reads TGTGCCAGCTACAACGGGAGGGCACCCTACAATGAGCAGTTCTTC.

For the CDR3, the DNA is TGTGCCAGCAGTGACAGGGCCGCGAACACTGAAGCTTTCTTT. Protein sequence: CASSDRAANTEAFF. This chain uses TRBV6-1 with TRBJ1-1; the D gene is possibly TRBD1 (5 bases). The CDR3 is made up of 14 amino acids. The V gene lost 3 bases and the J gene lost 1 base, with 9 bases spanning the gap. Germline values: CDR1 MNHNS, CDR2 SASEGT.

This chain uses TRBV4-1 with TRBJ1-1, with D possibly TRBD1 on 6 matching bases. The CDR3 runs to 14 residues. The germline V gene has CDR1 MGHRA and CDR2 YSYEKL. With 1 base removed from V and 6 bases from J, the gap between germline ends came to 12 bases. The CDR3 region has the DNA TGCGCCAGCAGCCAAGGACCACAGGGAGCTGAAGCTTTCTTT. Its protein is CASSQGPQGAEAFF.

This clone turned up a few times. The gene calls are TRBV28 and TRBJ2-7, with 16 bases aligning to TRBD2. Germline-derived CDR1 and CDR2 are MDHEN and SYDVKM. This CDR3 comprises 18 residues. Unmatched junction bases numbered 8, after V lost 4 bases and J lost 2 bases. CDR3 DNA sequence: TGTGCCAGCAGTTCCCCGGGACTAGCGGGAGGGCCGCCCTACGAGCAGTACTTC. This codes for CASSSPGLAGGPPYEQYF.

V gene TRBV9 combines with J gene TRBJ2-3; TRBD2 might be the D (6 bases). Germline values: CDR1 SGDLS, CDR2 YYNGEE. The CDR3 length is 14 residues. V lost 7 bases to trimming and J lost 0 bases, with 12 bases between them. CDR3 amino acids: CASAEAGSTDTQYF. In DNA, the CDR3 is TGTGCCAGCGCTGAGGCGGGGAGCACAGATACGCAGTATTTT.

This chain's CDR3 is CASSVVQDWLYEQYF. The CDR3 DNA is TGTGCCAGCAGCGTAGTGCAGGACTGGCTCTACGAGCAGTACTTC. The J gene is TRBJ2-7, the V gene TRBV9, with a weak D call TRBD2 (5 bases). The CDR3 length is 15 residues. Trimming pared 0 bases from V and 3 bases from J, leaving 13 bases between. Germline CDR1 SGDLS, CDR2 YYNGEE.

This clone turned up a few times. The chain recombines TRBV5-6 with TRBJ2-7, with TRBD2 matching over 8 bases. Germline V CDR1 and CDR2: SGHDT, YYEEEE. This CDR3 contains 15 residues. Trimming at V came to 4 bases and at J to 2 bases, leaving 8 bases not matched to a gene. DNA of the CDR3: TGTGCCAGCAGCCCGAGCGGGAGAGGTCCCTACGAGCAGTACTTC. Residues: CASSPSGRGPYEQYF.

J is TRBJ1-3 and V is TRBV4-2; 8 nucleotides align to TRBD1. This CDR3 has 19 residues. CDR1 is LGHNA and CDR2 is YNFKEQ in the germline V gene. Trimming removed 2 bases from V and 0 bases from J; junction bases left unmatched: 12. Here the CDR3 DNA reads TGTGCCAGCAGCCAACAACCCATCCGGGACAGGAGCTCTGGAAACACCATATATTTT. This codes for CASSQQPIRDRSSGNTIYF.

The rearrangement uses TRBV7-3 and TRBJ2-1; 7 bases map to TRBD1. Trimming removed 4 bases from V and 5 bases from J; junction bases left unmatched: 8. CDR3 length: 15 amino acids. Germline loops: CDR1 SGHTA, CDR2 FQGTGA. The CDR3 nucleotides read TGTGCCAGCAGCTCTCTAGGGGACAGAAACAATGAGCAGTTCTTC. It codes for CASSSLGDRNNEQFF.

The V gene is TRBV19, the J gene TRBJ2-7; the D gene is possibly TRBD1 (7 bases). The germline gives CDR1 LNHDA, CDR2 SQIVND (reference sequence). The ends were cut back, 0 bases at V and 3 bases at J, with 18 bases in the middle. This CDR3 has 17 amino acids. The CDR3 protein is CASSIDMGAGGIYEQYF. The CDR3 bases are TGTGCCAGTAGTATAGATATGGGCGCAGGGGGGATCTACGAGCAGTACTTC.

The chain carries TRBV5-1 and TRBJ2-2; 7 bases fit TRBD1. There are 16 residues in the CDR3. The junction had 9 bases not matched to a gene; V was cut back by 3 bases and J by 4 bases. Per germline, CDR1 SGHRS and CDR2 YFSETQ. The CDR3 spells CASSSHRGDRTGELFF. In DNA form, the CDR3 reads TGCGCCAGCAGCTCCCACAGGGGTGACCGCACCGGGGAGCTGTTTTTT.

V is TRBV28 and J is TRBJ1-5, with D tentatively TRBD1 (6 bases). The CDR3 spans 16 residues. The germline V and J ends were trimmed by 3 bases and 8 bases, with 20 bases remaining between them. Looked up from germline, CDR1 is MDHEN and CDR2 is SYDVKM. CDR3 bases: TGTGCCAGCAGTTTCGGGGGGGGACAATCACGGGAGCCCCAGCATTTT. Translated, it gives CASSFGGGQSREPQHF.